Below, one T cell receptor (beta chain) is given with its context. Its antigen is not known. Trimming shortened V by 0 bases and J by 8 bases, and 17 bases separated the two germline ends. Germline CDR1 reads MNHEY; CDR2 reads SVGAGI. The CDR3 consists of 16 residues. These data come from a study of T cell responses to AZD1222 COVID-19 vaccine. Whole-study results and caveats: Possibly, clonal diversity was underestimated; donors were largely white British and included more females. Reports indicate that nearly half of spike-specific TCRs are directed at unmutated variant regions.

The method was immunoSEQ multiplex PCR; TCRdb's version includes in-frame clones alone and lacks a portion of them. The sample carries roughly 86,000 clones, about 85% recorded once. This specimen consisted of peripheral blood, obtained 28 days after the second AZD1222 dose. This sequence originates from an adult who received the AZD1222 COVID-19 vaccine. The chain employs TRBV6-5 and TRBJ2-1; perhaps D is TRBD1 or TRBD2 (5 bases each). This CDR3 is CASSYSREYSRDEQFF. The CDR3 DNA reads TGTGCCAGCAGTTACTCCAGGGAGTATTCTAGGGATGAGCAGTTCTTC.